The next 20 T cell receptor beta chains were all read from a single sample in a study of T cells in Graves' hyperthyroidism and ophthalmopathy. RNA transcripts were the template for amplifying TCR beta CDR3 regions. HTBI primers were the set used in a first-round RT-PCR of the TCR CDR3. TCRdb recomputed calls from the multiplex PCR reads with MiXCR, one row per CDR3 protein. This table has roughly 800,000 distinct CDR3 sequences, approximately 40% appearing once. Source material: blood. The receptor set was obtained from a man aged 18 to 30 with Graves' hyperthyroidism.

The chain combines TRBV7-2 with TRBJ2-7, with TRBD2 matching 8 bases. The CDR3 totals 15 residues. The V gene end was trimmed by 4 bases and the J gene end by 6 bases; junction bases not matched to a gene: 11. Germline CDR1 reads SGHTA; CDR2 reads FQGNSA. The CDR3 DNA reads TGTGCCAGCAGCTATGCCGGGGGGGGCCCCTGCGAGCAGTACTTC. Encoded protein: CASSYAGGGPCEQYF. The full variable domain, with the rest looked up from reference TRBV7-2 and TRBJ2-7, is GAGVSQSPSNKVTEKGKDVELRCDPISGHTALYWYRQSLGQGLEFLIYFQGNSAPDKSGLPSDRFSAERTGGSVSTLTIQRTQQEDSAVYLCASSYAGGGPCEQYFGPGTRLTVT.

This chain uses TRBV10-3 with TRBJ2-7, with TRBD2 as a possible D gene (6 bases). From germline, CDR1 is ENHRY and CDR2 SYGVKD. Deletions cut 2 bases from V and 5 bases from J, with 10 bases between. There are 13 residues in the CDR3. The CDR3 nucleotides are TGTGCCATCAGTGAGCGGGAGAGTAACGAGCAGTACTTC. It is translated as CAISERESNEQYF.

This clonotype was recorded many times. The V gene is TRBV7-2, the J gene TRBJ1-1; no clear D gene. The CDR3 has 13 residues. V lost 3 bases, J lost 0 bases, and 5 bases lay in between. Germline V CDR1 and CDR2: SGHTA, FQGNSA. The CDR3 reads CASSFSVNTEAFF. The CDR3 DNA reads TGTGCCAGCAGCTTTTCGGTGAACACTGAAGCTTTCTTT.

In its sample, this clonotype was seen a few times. This CDR3 is CASTSYGQETQYF. Written as DNA, the CDR3 is TGCGCCAGCACTTCATATGGCCAAGAGACCCAGTACTTC. This sequence joins TRBV5-1 and TRBJ2-5; D unclear. Germline V lookup: CDR1 SGHRS, CDR2 YFSETQ. CDR3 size: 13 residues. V lost 6 bases, J lost 1 base, and 10 bases lay in between.

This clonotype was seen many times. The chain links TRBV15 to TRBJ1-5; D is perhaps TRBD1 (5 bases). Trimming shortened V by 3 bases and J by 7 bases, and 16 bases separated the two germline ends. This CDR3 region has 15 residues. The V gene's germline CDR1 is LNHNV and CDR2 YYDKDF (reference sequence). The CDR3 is CATSRTGTVKQPQHF. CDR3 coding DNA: TGTGCCACCAGCAGGACCGGGACCGTTAAACAGCCCCAGCATTTT. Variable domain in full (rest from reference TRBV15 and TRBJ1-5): DAMVIQNPRYQVTQFGKPVTLSCSQTLNHNVMYWYQQKSSQAPKLLFHYYDKDFNNEADTPDNFQSRRPNTSFCFLDIRSPGLGDTAMYLCATSRTGTVKQPQHFGDGTRLSIL.

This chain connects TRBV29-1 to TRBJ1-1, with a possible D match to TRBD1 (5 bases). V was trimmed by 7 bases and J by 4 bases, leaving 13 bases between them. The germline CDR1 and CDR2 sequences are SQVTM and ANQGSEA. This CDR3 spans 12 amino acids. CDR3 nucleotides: TGCAGCGCCGAGGGGAGTGGCACTGAAGCTTTCTTT. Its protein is CSAEGSGTEAFF.

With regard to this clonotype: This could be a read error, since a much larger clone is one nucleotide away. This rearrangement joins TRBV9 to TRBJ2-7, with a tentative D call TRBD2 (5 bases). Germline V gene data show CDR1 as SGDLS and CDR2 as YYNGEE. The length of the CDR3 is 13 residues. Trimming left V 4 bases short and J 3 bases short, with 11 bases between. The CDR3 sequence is CASSPDGDYEQYF. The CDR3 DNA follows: TGTGCCAGCAGCCCCGACGGGGACTACGAGCAGTACTTC.

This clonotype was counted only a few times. The CDR3 region has the DNA TGCGCCAGCAGCTGGAGGGACAGGGAAGGTGGCTACACCTTC. Its translation is CASSWRDREGGYTF. V usage is TRBV5-1 and J usage is TRBJ1-2; the match to TRBD1 covers 9 bases. The germline V gene has CDR1 SGHRS and CDR2 YFSETQ. The CDR3 consists of 14 residues. V was pared by 3 bases and J by 7 bases, with 7 bases of the junction left unmatched. Full variable domain (outside the CDR3, taken from reference TRBV5-1 and TRBJ1-2): KAGVTQTPRYLIKTRGQQVTLSCSPISGHRSVSWYQQTPGQGLQFLFEYFSETQRNKGNFPGRFSGRQFSNSRSEMNVSTLELGDSALYLCASSWRDREGGYTFGSGTRLTVV.

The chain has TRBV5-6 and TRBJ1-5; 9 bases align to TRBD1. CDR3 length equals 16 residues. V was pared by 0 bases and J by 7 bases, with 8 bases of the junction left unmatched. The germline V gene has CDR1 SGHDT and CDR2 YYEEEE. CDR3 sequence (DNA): TGTGCCAGCAGCTTGGCCAACAGGGGGCCGGAGCAGCCCCAGCATTTT. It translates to CASSLANRGPEQPQHF.

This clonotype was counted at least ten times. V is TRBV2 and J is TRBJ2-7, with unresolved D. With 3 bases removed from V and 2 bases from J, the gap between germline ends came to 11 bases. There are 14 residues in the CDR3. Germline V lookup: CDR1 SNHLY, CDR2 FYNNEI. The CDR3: CASSERWLAYEQYF. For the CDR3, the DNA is TGTGCCAGCAGTGAGCGGTGGCTTGCCTACGAGCAGTACTTC.

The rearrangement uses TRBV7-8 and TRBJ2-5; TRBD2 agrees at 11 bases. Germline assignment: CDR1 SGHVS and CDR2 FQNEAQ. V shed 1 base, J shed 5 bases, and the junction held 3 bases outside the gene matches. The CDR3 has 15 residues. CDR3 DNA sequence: TGTGCCAGCAGCTTAGAGGGACTAGCGGCGGAGACCCAGTACTTC. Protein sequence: CASSLEGLAAETQYF.

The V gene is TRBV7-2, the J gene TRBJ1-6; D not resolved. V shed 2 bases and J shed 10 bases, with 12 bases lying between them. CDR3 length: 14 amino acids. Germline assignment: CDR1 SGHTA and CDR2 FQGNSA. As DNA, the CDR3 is TGTGCCAGCAGCTTATGGGGAGGGAAATCACCCCTCCACTTT. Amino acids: CASSLWGGKSPLHF.

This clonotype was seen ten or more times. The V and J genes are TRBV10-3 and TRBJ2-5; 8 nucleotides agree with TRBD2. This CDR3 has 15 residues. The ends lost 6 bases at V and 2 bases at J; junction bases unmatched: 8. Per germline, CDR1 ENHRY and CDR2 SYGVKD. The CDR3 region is CAIRPGTRDQETQYF. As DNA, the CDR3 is TGTGCCATCAGACCCGGGACTAGGGATCAAGAGACCCAGTACTTC.

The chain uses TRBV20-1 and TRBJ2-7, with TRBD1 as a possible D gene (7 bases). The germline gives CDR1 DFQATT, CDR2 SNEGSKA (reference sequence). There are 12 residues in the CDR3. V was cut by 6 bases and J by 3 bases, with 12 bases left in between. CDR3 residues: CSAARGVYEQYF. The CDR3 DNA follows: TGCAGTGCCGCCAGGGGGGTCTACGAGCAGTACTTC.

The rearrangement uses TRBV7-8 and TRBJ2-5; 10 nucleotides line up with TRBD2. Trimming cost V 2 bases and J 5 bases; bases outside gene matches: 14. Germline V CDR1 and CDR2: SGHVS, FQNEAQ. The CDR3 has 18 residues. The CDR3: CASSLYGRASGGAETQYF. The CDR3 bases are TGTGCCAGCAGCTTATACGGGCGGGCGAGCGGGGGGGCGGAGACCCAGTACTTC.

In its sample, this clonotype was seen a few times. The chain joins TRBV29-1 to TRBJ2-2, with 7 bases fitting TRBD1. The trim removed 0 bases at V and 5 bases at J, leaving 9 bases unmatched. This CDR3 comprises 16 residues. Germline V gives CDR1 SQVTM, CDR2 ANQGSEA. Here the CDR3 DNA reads TGCAGCGTTGAAGAGTGGGAAGGGGGCGAAACCGGGGAGCTGTTTTTT. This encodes CSVEEWEGGETGELFF.

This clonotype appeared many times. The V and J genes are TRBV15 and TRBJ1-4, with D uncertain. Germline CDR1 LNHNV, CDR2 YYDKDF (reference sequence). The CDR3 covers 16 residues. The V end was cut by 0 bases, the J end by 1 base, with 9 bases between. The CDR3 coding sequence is TGTGCCACCAGCAGAGATCCTGGCGGAACTAATGAAAAACTGTTTTTT. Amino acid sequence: CATSRDPGGTNEKLFF. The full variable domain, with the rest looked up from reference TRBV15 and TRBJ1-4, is DAMVIQNPRYQVTQFGKPVTLSCSQTLNHNVMYWYQQKSSQAPKLLFHYYDKDFNNEADTPDNFQSRRPNTSFCFLDIRSPGLGDTAMYLCATSRDPGGTNEKLFFGSGTQLSVL.

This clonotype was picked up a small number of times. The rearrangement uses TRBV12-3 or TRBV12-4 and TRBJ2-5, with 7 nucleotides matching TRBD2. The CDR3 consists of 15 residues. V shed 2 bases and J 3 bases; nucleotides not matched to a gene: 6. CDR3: CASSLPNGGKETQYF. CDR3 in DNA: TGTGCCAGCAGTTTACCGAACGGGGGGAAAGAGACCCAGTACTTC.

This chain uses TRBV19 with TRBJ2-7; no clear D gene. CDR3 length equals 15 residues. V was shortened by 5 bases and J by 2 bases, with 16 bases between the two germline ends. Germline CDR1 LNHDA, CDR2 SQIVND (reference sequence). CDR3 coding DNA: TGTGCCAGTAGTCCGGGCCTGACTGTTGCCTACGAGCAGTACTTC. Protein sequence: CASSPGLTVAYEQYF. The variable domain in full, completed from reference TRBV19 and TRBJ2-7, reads DGGITQSPKYLFRKEGQNVTLSCEQNLNHDAMYWYRQDPGQGLRLIYYSQIVNDFQKGDIAEGYSVSREKKESFPLTVTSAQKNPTAFYLCASSPGLTVAYEQYFGPGTRLTVT.

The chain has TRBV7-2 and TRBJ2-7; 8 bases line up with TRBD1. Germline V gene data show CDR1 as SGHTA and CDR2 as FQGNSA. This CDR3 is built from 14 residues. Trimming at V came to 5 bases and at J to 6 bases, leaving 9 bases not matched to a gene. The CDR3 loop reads CASSTGQGYGEQYF. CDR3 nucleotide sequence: TGTGCCAGCAGCACCGGACAGGGCTACGGCGAGCAGTACTTC.